This TCR beta chain emerged from a study of T cell changes during pregnancy in multiple sclerosis (dated by TCRdb to between 2018 and 2021). Turning to the overall study: In women with multiple sclerosis, the researchers looked at how the T cell repertoire shifted as pregnancy progressed.

Library preparation used the immunoSEQ multiplex PCR assay. This is the immuneACCESS table as TCRdb keeps it, with only in-frame sequences that have V and J called. A part of the clones is gone; compared with another copy, unresolved V genes explain less than half, and the rest is unexplained. Recorded for this sample are 50,000 or so clones; around 92% of them occurred a single time. Roughly 1.2% of the sample is held by the ten biggest clonotypes. Concerning this clone itself: Its antigen is unknown. No much larger clonotype is one base removed from it; base qualities were not supplied.

Ends trimmed: V by 0 bases, J by 4 bases; bases unmatched to a gene: 16. According to the germline V gene, CDR1 reads SGHRS and CDR2 reads YFSETQ. The CDR3 contains 19 residues, cysteine and phenylalanine counted. The CDR3 DNA has 57 bases and is translated from base 1. This sample comprised peripheral blood, obtained after pregnancy. The sequence was obtained from a female donor in good health, enrolled as a control in a pregnancy study. The chain is made from TRBV5-1 and TRBJ2-1; TRBD2 matches 7 bases in the middle. The sequenced DNA: TGCGCCAGCAGCTTGGACCCCCCCGGGGCTAGCGGAATATACAATGAGCAGTTCTTC. It specifies CASSLDPPGASGIYNEQFF.